These 7 T cell receptor beta chains came from one sample sequenced in a study of neurological immune-mediated disorders. Using its own MiXCR run on the 5' RACE reads, TCRdb lists one record per CDR3 protein. The table lists nearly 60,000 distinct CDR3 sequences, under 3.5% of them singletons, with approximately 7% in the top ten. Sequenced: PBMCs. The receptors shown here come from a woman aged 60-75 years with multiple sclerosis.

In this sample, this clonotype turned up many times. This sequence joins TRBV6-2 or TRBV6-3 and TRBJ2-3; no firm D call. Germline values: CDR1 MNHEY, CDR2 SVGEGT. Trimming removed 2 bases from V and 9 bases from J, with 12 bases in between. The CDR3 runs 13 residues. CDR3: CASSYVPTNTQYF. As DNA, the CDR3 is TGTGCCAGCAGTTACGTCCCTACTAACACGCAGTATTTT.

In this sample, this clonotype turned up many times. The chain carries TRBV7-9 and TRBJ2-1, with D possibly matching TRBD1 (6 bases). Germline V gene data show CDR1 as SEHNR and CDR2 as FQNEAQ (reference sequence). Trimming removed 6 bases from V and 5 bases from J, with 17 bases in between. The CDR3 contains 15 residues. The CDR3 region has the DNA TGTGCCAGCAGAACTACAGGGACGCCGAACAATGAGCAGTTCTTC. Its protein is CASRTTGTPNNEQFF.

Many counts were recorded for this clonotype. The chain employs TRBV11-2 and TRBJ1-4; tentative D call: TRBD1 (5 bases). Germline V lookup: CDR1 SGHAT, CDR2 FQNNGV. This CDR3 comprises 16 residues. Trimming took 4 bases from V and 10 from J, leaving 22 bases between them. The CDR3 region has the DNA TGTGCCAGCAGCTCCGTGCCAGGGATTTCCGGAGGAAAACTGTTTTTT. Encoded protein: CASSSVPGISGGKLFF.

This clonotype was seen ten or more times. J is TRBJ2-2 and V is TRBV12-3 or TRBV12-4; 8 bases line up with TRBD2. V lost 6 bases and J lost 5; bases outside the gene matches: 11. The CDR3 runs 16 residues. The CDR3: CASSPRGGPSTGELFF. The CDR3 region has the DNA TGTGCCAGCAGCCCCCGGGGGGGGCCAAGTACCGGGGAGCTGTTTTTT.

This clonotype was counted ten times or more. The chain carries TRBV28 and TRBJ1-6, with D unresolved. The CDR3 totals 16 residues. Germline lookup yields CDR1 MDHEN and CDR2 SYDVKM. The V gene lost 4 bases and the J gene lost 2 bases, with 12 bases spanning the gap. The CDR3 DNA reads as TGTGCCAGCAGTTGGGAAGGGAGGACCTATAATTCACCCCTCCACTTT. Translating it yields CASSWEGRTYNSPLHF.

This clonotype occurred many times. The rearrangement links TRBV5-1 to TRBJ2-3, with TRBD1 matching 12 bases. In germline, CDR1 is SGHRS, CDR2 YFSETQ. The J segment lost 4 bases and the V segment lost 4 bases, leaving 7 bases of the junction unmatched. The CDR3 runs to 16 residues. The CDR3 DNA sequence: TGCGCCAGCAGCGGGGGACAGGGGGCCTCGGCAGATACGCAGTATTTT. This gives the protein CASSGGQGASADTQYF.

There are many counts of this clonotype. This chain connects TRBV5-1 to TRBJ1-2, with a weak D call TRBD1 (5 bases). The germline CDR1 and CDR2 sequences are SGHRS and YFSETQ. Between the trimmed V and J ends, which lost 0 bases and 7 bases, there was a span of 10 bases. The CDR3 consists of 13 residues. Written as DNA, the CDR3 is TGCGCCAGCAGCTTGGCGCAGGGCGCTGGCTACACCTTC. Translating it yields CASSLAQGAGYTF.